This T cell receptor beta chain was captured in a study of blood T cell repertoires in COVID-19. The overall study: COVID-19 samples collected from the United States, Italy and Spain covered acute and convalescent phases.

Original data processing: Estimation of nucleated cell counts was performed using reference gene primer amplification. Assay used: immunoSEQ multiplex PCR; TCRdb lists only in-frame clones, some missing. The V and J calls and clone size come from that table; D and trimming were worked out from the DNA. The table lists roughly 85,000 clones, 75% to 90% of them singletons. The CDR3 spans 15 residues. V was cut by 7 bases and J by 6 bases, with 20 bases left in between. The germline CDR1 and CDR2 sequences are SGHTA and FQGNSA. V is TRBV7-2 and J is TRBJ2-3; D might be TRBD1 (6 bases). Sequencing was done on a sample of peripheral blood. The TCR originated in a man between 50 and 59 years old with active or convalescent COVID-19. The CDR3 region is CASNTGTNHLDTQYF. The CDR3 DNA is TGTGCCAGCAACACCGGGACAAACCACCTGGATACGCAGTATTTT.